What follows are 17 T cell receptor beta chains derived from one specimen sequenced in a study of OX40 agonist ivuxolimab in advanced cancers. Some clones are missing from TCRdb's copy, which holds only in-frame ones; the method was immunoSEQ multiplex PCR. The sample lists 85,000 to 100,000 clones; 85% to 90% were seen once. The sample here was CD4+ or CD8+ T cells sorted from blood, taken in a trial of the OX40 agonist ivuxolimab. The receptors derive from an adult with an advanced solid tumor such as melanoma, head and neck, liver or kidney cancer.

V is TRBV30 and J is TRBJ2-7, with D possibly matching TRBD2 (6 bases). With 8 bases removed from V and 2 bases from J, the gap between germline ends came to 13 bases. The CDR3 runs to 12 residues. Germline V CDR1 and CDR2: GTSNPN, SVGIG (reference sequence). The CDR3 nucleotides are TGTGCCCAGGGACTTTCAGCCTACGAGCAGTACTTC. Protein product: CAQGLSAYEQYF.

The V gene is TRBV6-6, the J gene TRBJ2-2; 8 bases are a match to TRBD2. CDR1 MNHNY and CDR2 SVGAGI come from the germline V gene (reference sequence). V shed 8 bases and J 5 bases; nucleotides not matched to a gene: 4. This CDR3 is 13 amino acids long. In DNA form, the CDR3 reads TGTGCCAGCTTAGCGGGGCGGACCGGGGAGCTGTTTTTT. Translated: CASLAGRTGELFF.

The chain links TRBV28 to TRBJ1-3; no definite D call. Germline V lookup: CDR1 MDHEN, CDR2 SYDVKM. The CDR3 spans 17 residues. The ends were cut back, 4 bases at V and 0 bases at J, with 16 bases in the middle. The CDR3 nucleotides read TGTGCCAGCAGTTCCCCCGGACGGATGAGCTCTGGAAACACCATATATTTT. Its protein is CASSSPGRMSSGNTIYF.

The chain links TRBV18 to TRBJ1-3; D gene ambiguous. V was trimmed by 3 bases and J by 0 bases, leaving 15 bases between them. The CDR3 contains 17 residues. CDR1 KGHSH and CDR2 LQKENI come from the germline V gene. The CDR3 nucleotides are TGTGCCAGCTCACCTTCACTGGAGGCTAGCTCTGGAAACACCATATATTTT. Protein product: CASSPSLEASSGNTIYF.

The gene calls are TRBV7-8 and TRBJ2-3, with D perhaps matching TRBD2 (6 bases). There are 15 residues in the CDR3. CDR1 SGHVS and CDR2 FQNEAQ come from the germline V gene. Deletions cut 4 bases from V and 0 bases from J, with 11 bases between. CDR3 bases: TGTGCCAGCAGCTCTATGGGACTTAGCACAGATACGCAGTATTTT. Protein: CASSSMGLSTDTQYF.

The chain recombines TRBV18 with TRBJ2-7; the match to TRBD2 covers 11 bases. In germline, CDR1 is KGHSH, CDR2 LQKENI. The CDR3 consists of 16 residues. V lost 2 bases, J lost 5 bases, and 8 bases stayed unmatched. This CDR3 reads CASSPRLAGGSDEQYF. The CDR3 DNA sequence: TGTGCCAGCTCACCAAGGCTAGCGGGGGGTAGCGACGAGCAGTACTTC.

As DNA, the CDR3 is TGTGCCAGTAGTACCACTGGGGCAGGGTTTTATGGCTACACCTTC. Translated: CASSTTGAGFYGYTF. The chain couples TRBV19 to TRBJ1-2; maybe TRBD1 (5 bases). Trimming stripped 4 bases from V and 5 bases from J, with 17 bases between. The CDR3 has 15 residues. Germline assignment: CDR1 LNHDA and CDR2 SQIVND (reference sequence).

The chain couples TRBV15 to TRBJ2-2, with 8 bases matching TRBD1. Germline V gives CDR1 LNHNV, CDR2 YYDKDF (reference sequence). This CDR3 comprises 14 residues. Germline trimming cut 2 bases from V and 7 bases from J; bases unmatched to any gene: 3. The CDR3 is CATSRQGAGGELFF. The DNA for the CDR3 is TGTGCCACCAGCAGACAGGGGGCCGGCGGGGAGCTGTTTTTT.

For this clone: The sample holds other DNA sequences that translate to the same CDR3. The chain employs TRBV5-4 and TRBJ1-3; D may be TRBD1 (5 bases). V lost 4 bases and J lost 4, with 12 bases in between. The germline gives CDR1 SGHNT, CDR2 YYREEE (reference sequence). This CDR3 has 14 amino acids. The CDR3 DNA reads TGTGCCAGCAGCCTTGCGGGGGTCGGAAACACCATATATTTT. Amino acid sequence: CASSLAGVGNTIYF.

This clone appeared a single time. The genes are TRBV6-1 and TRBJ2-2; D ambiguous. The germline CDR1 and CDR2 sequences are MNHNS and SASEGT. The V end was cut by 4 bases, the J end by 13 bases, with 13 bases between. This CDR3 is built from 12 residues. The chain's CDR3 is CASSVRVSGLFF. The CDR3, as DNA: TGTGCCAGCAGTGTAAGGGTTTCGGGGCTGTTTTTT.

This clone was observed a few times. The rearrangement links TRBV19 to TRBJ1-3; D is perhaps TRBD1 (6 bases). Trimming took 7 bases from V and 4 from J, leaving 14 bases between them. This CDR3 has 14 residues. CDR1 and CDR2 from the germline V gene are LNHDA and SQIVND (reference sequence). The CDR3 DNA reads as TGTGCCAGTACTCAGGGGAGCGAAGGAAACACCATATATTTT. Residues: CASTQGSEGNTIYF.

V is TRBV18 and J is TRBJ1-1; D is unclear. In germline, CDR1 is KGHSH, CDR2 LQKENI. Trimming removed 4 bases at V and 0 bases at J, with 15 bases between. The CDR3 consists of 16 residues. The CDR3 DNA reads TGTGCCAGCTCACGACGCGGGCTCCCGATGAACACTGAAGCTTTCTTT. Amino acids: CASSRRGLPMNTEAFF.

This clone was observed a handful of times. At one end the junction does not follow the germline gene, possibly because of a read error. The rearrangement joins TRBV7-7 to TRBJ1-6; 10 bases agree with TRBD1. Germline assignment: CDR1 SSHAT and CDR2 FNYEAQ (reference sequence). This CDR3 has 15 amino acids. The CDR3 region is CASSFGQGDNSPLHF. The CDR3 DNA reads TGTGCTAGCAGCTTCGGACAGGGGGATAATTCACCCCTCCACTTT.

This sequence joins TRBV7-9 and TRBJ2-1; D is uncertain. CDR3 size: 16 residues. CDR1 and CDR2 from the germline V gene are SEHNR and FQNEAQ (reference sequence). V was trimmed by 1 base and J by 0 bases, leaving 10 bases between them. As DNA, the CDR3 is TGTGCCAGCAGCTTAGTATATAGCAGCTCCTACAATGAGCAGTTCTTC. This gives the protein CASSLVYSSSYNEQFF.

The chain links TRBV2 to TRBJ1-2; D might be TRBD1 (5 bases). V lost 0 bases to trimming and J lost 7 bases, with 15 bases between them. The CDR3 totals 15 residues. Germline assignment: CDR1 SNHLY and CDR2 FYNNEI. CDR3 nucleotides: TGTGCCAGCAGTGAAGCAAGAGGACAATTCGGTGGCTACACCTTC. Its protein is CASSEARGQFGGYTF.

The J gene is TRBJ2-3, the V gene TRBV7-9; no clear D. The CDR3 is made up of 14 amino acids. Trimming cost V 5 bases and J 6 bases, with 15 bases left between them. Germline lookup yields CDR1 SEHNR and CDR2 FQNEAQ (reference sequence). The CDR3 DNA follows: TGTGCCAGCAGCCGTACCCTCGGAATGGATACGCAGTATTTT. This translates into CASSRTLGMDTQYF.

The genes are TRBV2 and TRBJ2-1, with unresolved D. The germline V and J ends were trimmed by 2 bases and 13 bases, with 9 bases remaining between them. The germline gives CDR1 SNHLY, CDR2 FYNNEI. The CDR3 spans 11 residues. The CDR3: CASSEMAVQFF. In nucleotides, the CDR3 is TGTGCCAGCAGTGAAATGGCCGTTCAGTTCTTC.